These 4 T cell receptor beta chains originate from one sample sequenced in a study of OX40 agonist ivuxolimab in advanced cancers. TCRdb's table, derived via immunoSEQ multiplex PCR, lists solely in-frame clones and lacks some. There are 25,000 to 35,000 clones in the sample; about three quarters occur only once, and around a quarter lies in the top ten. Sequenced material: CD4+ or CD8+ T cells sorted from blood, taken in a trial of the OX40 agonist ivuxolimab. The origin of the receptors is an adult with an advanced solid tumor such as melanoma, head and neck, liver or kidney cancer.

The chain uses TRBV1 and TRBJ2-6; the D call in the table, TRBD1, was not verified against the DNA. TRBV1 is flagged as a pseudogene. This CDR3 region has 20 residues. The CDR3 protein is CTSSQGRHPGGNSGANVLTF. CDR3 in DNA: TGCACCAGCAGCCAAGGGAGACACCCAGGGGGGAACTCTGGGGCCAACGTCCTGACTTTC.

This chain links TRBV11-1 with TRBJ2-7; 8 positions match TRBD1. The trim removed 1 base at V and 7 bases at J, leaving 6 bases unmatched. This CDR3 spans 14 amino acids. Germline V gene data show CDR1 as SGHAT and CDR2 as FQDESV (reference sequence). The CDR3 region has the DNA TGTGCCAGCAGCTTAGGACAGGGGCCGAAGGAGCAGTACTTC. As protein: CASSLGQGPKEQYF.

This clone was picked up a small number of times. The chain uses TRBV30 and TRBJ1-2, with D hard to call. Trimming stripped 2 bases from V and 2 bases from J, with 9 bases between. Germline CDR1 reads GTSNPN; CDR2 reads SVGIG (reference sequence). The CDR3 extends over 13 amino acids. Here the CDR3 reads CAWSRLLNYGYTF. The CDR3 nucleotides read TGTGCCTGGAGTCGGTTGTTAAACTATGGCTACACCTTC.

This sequence joins TRBV19 and TRBJ2-6; D call uncertain. The CDR3 is 16 residues long. V lost 5 bases, J lost 0 bases, and 11 bases lay in between. Germline CDR1 LNHDA, CDR2 SQIVND (reference sequence). The CDR3 is CASSPRTYSGANVLTF. The DNA of the CDR3 is TGTGCCAGTAGTCCCCGGACCTACTCTGGGGCCAACGTCCTGACTTTC.